This T cell receptor (beta chain) came from a study of Graves' ophthalmopathy and Graves' hyperthyroidism. Exclusion criteria comprised other autoimmune diseases, uncontrolled infections, pregnancy or lactation in patients. Fresh peripheral blood, roughly 9.4 ml, was the PBMC source. The authors amplified TCR beta CDR3 regions from RNA transcripts. HTBI primers were employed in first-round RT-PCR, then a second-round multiplex PCR followed. Each CDR3 protein is one row after TCRdb ran MiXCR on the multiplex PCR reads. The sample carries roughly 480,000 distinct CDR3 sequences, under 15% recorded once. There are many counts of this clonotype. Its antigen is still unknown. Findings and limits, study-wide: The model reached approximately 70% sensitivity and roughly 76% specificity for predicting ophthalmopathy progression. Appearing in blood as well were most expanded thyroid clonotypes above 0.001 frequency.

Looked up from germline, CDR1 is SGHNT and CDR2 is YENEEA. The CDR3 is 13 amino acids. V lost 5 bases and J lost 9; bases outside the gene matches: 6. The J gene is TRBJ1-1, the V gene TRBV11-3, with 10 bases lining up with TRBD1. The sequenced material came from blood. This clonotype was obtained from a young woman with Graves' ophthalmopathy. CDR3 DNA: TGTGCCAGCAGCCTGGGACAGGGGAGGAAAGCTTTCTTT. Translating gives CASSLGQGRKAFF.